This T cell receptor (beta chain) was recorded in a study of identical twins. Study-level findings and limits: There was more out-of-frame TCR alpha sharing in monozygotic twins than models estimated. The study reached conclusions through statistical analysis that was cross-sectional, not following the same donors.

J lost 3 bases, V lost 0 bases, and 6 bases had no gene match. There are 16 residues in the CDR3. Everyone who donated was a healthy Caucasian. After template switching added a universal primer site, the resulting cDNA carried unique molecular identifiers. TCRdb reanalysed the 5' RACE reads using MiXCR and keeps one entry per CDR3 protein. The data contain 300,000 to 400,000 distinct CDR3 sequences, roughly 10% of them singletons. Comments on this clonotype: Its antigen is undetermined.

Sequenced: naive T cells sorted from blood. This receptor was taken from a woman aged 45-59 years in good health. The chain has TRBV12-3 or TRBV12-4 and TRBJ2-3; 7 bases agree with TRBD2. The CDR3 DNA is TGTGCCAGCAGTTTAGCGGGGATGGGAGGGACAGATACGCAGTATTTT. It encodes CASSLAGMGGTDTQYF.